Here is one T cell receptor (beta chain) with its context. The entry originates in a study of blood T cell repertoires in COVID-19. About the research overall: COVID-19 samples collected from the United States, Italy and Spain covered acute and convalescent phases. PBMCs, B-cell-depleted T cells, or T cells were the source of the cDNA or gDNA that made up the material.

In the study's own analysis: Reference gene primer amplification in the assay estimated nucleated cell counts. The repertoire was sequenced with immunoSEQ multiplex PCR; TCRdb's copy has only in-frame clones and lacks some. Clonal size and the V and J genes are those of that table, whereas D and trimming came from the DNA. The profile shows just under 350,000 clones, 75% to 90% of them singletons. The germline V gene has CDR1 MNHEY and CDR2 SVGAGI. This CDR3 contains 14 residues. The V and J ends lost 2 bases and 1 base respectively, with 8 bases between them. The sequencing input was peripheral blood. The receptor was derived from a woman between 45 and 65 years old with COVID-19, enrolled during active disease. The rearrangement joins TRBV6-5 to TRBJ1-1; no definite D call. In nucleotides, the CDR3 is TGTGCCAGCAGTTACGCGGGCGGGAACACTGAAGCTTTCTTT. Translation: CASSYAGGNTEAFF.